This T cell receptor beta chain was recorded in a study of metastatic and nonmetastatic thyroid tumors. Study background: Comparative analysis of repertoires was undertaken across blood and tumor or nodule tissue obtained from malignant and benign thyroid patients. Study-wide findings and caveats: Reports indicated that malignant thyroid tumors showed significantly higher TCR beta diversity than benign nodules did, in blood and tumor.

In its sample, this clone was seen many times. Its matching antigen is unknown. From germline, CDR1 is LNHDA and CDR2 SQIVND (reference sequence). The CDR3 runs 17 residues. V gave up 2 bases and J gave up 3 bases; unmatched junction bases: 12. Per the study methods: Between-group CDR3 differences, defined by clinicopathological status, yielded a distant-metastasis classifier for papillary thyroid cancer. TCRdb reprocessed the PCR reads using MiXCR. The V and J calls here are based on TCRdb, not the publication. Of 55,000 or so clones in the sample, 17% are singletons; the top ten hold 2.5% to 3.5%. The entire patient cohort was treatment-naive prior to thyroid surgery.

This sequence was found in a female donor with papillary thyroid cancer or a benign thyroid nodule (not recorded which). Some clones in this sample may be carry-over from other donors' samples. This chain uses TRBV19 with TRBJ1-2; 7 bases map to TRBD1. The sequencing input was blood. The DNA for the CDR3 is TGTGCCAGTAGTATATTGGGGGCAGGGGGAACCGACTATGGCTACACCTTC. This sequence encodes CASSILGAGGTDYGYTF. The whole variable domain, remainder taken from reference TRBV19 and TRBJ1-2, is DGGITQSPKYLFRKEGQNVTLSCEQNLNHDAMYWYRQDPGQGLRLIYYSQIVNDFQKGDIAEGYSVSREKKESFPLTVTSAQKNPTAFYLCASSILGAGGTDYGYTFGSGTRLTVV.